A single sample is the source of the 9 T cell receptor beta chains below, sequenced in a study of T cells after yellow fever vaccination. TCRdb used MiXCR to reprocess the 5' RACE reads, holding one entry per CDR3 protein. The data show about 260,000 distinct CDR3 sequences, about an eighth seen once. This specimen was CD4+ T cells sorted from PBMCs, taken 45 days after the yellow fever booster vaccination. These receptors came from a man aged 25-45 years who received the YFV17D yellow fever vaccine.

This clonotype was found a few times. The gene calls are TRBV12-3 or TRBV12-4 and TRBJ2-7; D unresolved. Between the trimmed V and J ends, which lost 1 base and 3 bases, there was a span of 7 bases. The CDR3 sequence is 13 residues long. CDR3 amino acids: CASSLGALYEQYF. The CDR3 region has the DNA TGTGCCAGCAGTTTAGGGGCCCTCTACGAGCAGTACTTC.

The chain uses TRBV11-3 and TRBJ2-3, with D possibly matching TRBD2 (5 bases). This CDR3 has 12 amino acids. The germline gives CDR1 SGHNT, CDR2 YENEEA. Trimming shortened V by 5 bases and J by 4 bases, and 7 bases separated the two germline ends. The DNA of the CDR3 is TGTGCCAGCAGCGCCGGGGCAGATACGCAGTATTTT. It codes for CASSAGADTQYF.

This chain links TRBV5-4 with TRBJ2-1; 10 nucleotides agree with TRBD1. The ends lost 5 bases at V and 6 bases at J; junction bases unmatched: 8. The length of the CDR3 is 15 residues. CDR1 SGHNT and CDR2 YYREEE come from the germline V gene (reference sequence). The CDR3 coding sequence is TGTGCCAGCAGTCGGGACAGGGGCGTTAGCAATGAGCAGTTCTTC. It encodes CASSRDRGVSNEQFF.

This clonotype turned up a few times. The chain's CDR3 is CASSVETRADTQYF. The CDR3 DNA follows: TGTGCCAGCAGCGTAGAAACCCGGGCAGATACGCAGTATTTT. This chain links TRBV9 with TRBJ2-3; unclear D gene. The CDR3 runs 14 residues. V lost 0 bases to trimming and J lost 4 bases, with 9 bases between them. The germline V gene encodes CDR1 SGDLS and CDR2 YYNGEE.

This clonotype was found a few times. This sequence joins TRBV2 and TRBJ2-1; a possible D gene is TRBD2 (5 bases). V lost 6 bases and J 0 bases, leaving 12 bases between the germline ends. CDR3 length equals 15 residues. Looked up from germline, CDR1 is SNHLY and CDR2 is FYNNEI. The CDR3 sequence is CASSPRADSYNEQFF. The DNA for the CDR3 is TGTGCCAGCAGCCCTCGAGCGGACTCCTACAATGAGCAGTTCTTC.

This clonotype was counted a few times. The gene calls are TRBV10-3 and TRBJ2-7, with 7 bases fitting TRBD1. The V gene's germline CDR1 is ENHRY and CDR2 SYGVKD. V trimming: 8 bases; J trimming: 2 bases; junction bases outside the gene matches: 6. The CDR3 extends over 13 amino acids. This CDR3 is CAISGTEPYEQYF. In nucleotides, the CDR3 is TGTGCCATCTCCGGGACAGAACCCTACGAGCAGTACTTC.

This clonotype was observed a few times. The chain joins TRBV7-2 to TRBJ2-1; 13 bases line up with TRBD2. CDR3 length: 13 residues. Germline-derived CDR1 and CDR2 are SGHTA and FQGNSA. V gave up 4 bases and J gave up 10 bases; unmatched junction bases: 1. The CDR3 region has the DNA TGTGCCAGCAGCTCGACTAGCGGGAGGGAGCAGTTCTTC. Translation: CASSSTSGREQFF.

This clonotype was picked up a small number of times. The chain carries TRBV7-2 and TRBJ1-3, with TRBD1 identical over 7 bases. The CDR3 covers 14 residues. Germline CDR1 and CDR2: SGHTA and FQGNSA. V shed 5 bases and J 2 bases; nucleotides not matched to a gene: 3. For the CDR3, the DNA is TGTGCCAGCAGCCCTGACAGGGCTGGAAACACCATATATTTT. The encoded protein is CASSPDRAGNTIYF.

This clonotype was counted many times. This CDR3 is CASSFRQGHYEQYF. The CDR3 nucleotides are TGTGCCAGCAGTTTTAGACAGGGCCACTACGAGCAGTACTTC. The rearrangement links TRBV12-3 or TRBV12-4 to TRBJ2-7, with 7 bases matching TRBD1. The trim removed 3 bases at V and 3 bases at J, leaving 5 bases unmatched. The CDR3 has 14 amino acids.